This T cell receptor (beta chain) was documented in a study of cytomegalovirus exposure and HLA in healthy donors. Use of 60 Vbeta and 13 Jbeta primers characterized the PCR. Profiling relied on immunoSEQ multiplex PCR, and the TCRdb table lists in-frame clones only, not all of them. The sample records under 60,000 clones, about 80% being singletons. Only one count was recorded for this clone. Its specificity is not known. Everyone who donated was a healthy bone marrow donor. The V and J ends lost 7 bases and 10 bases, in that order; junction bases with no gene match: 12. The CDR3 is 15 residues long. The germline V gene encodes CDR1 SGHRS and CDR2 YFSETQ. Regarding the study as a whole: Researchers catalogued under 200 TCR beta chains as cytomegalovirus-associated.

This chain connects TRBV5-1 to TRBJ1-6, with 9 bases that match TRBD1. The sequenced sample consisted of PBMCs. This TCR came from a man in his fifties or sixties in good health and CMV-seronegative. As DNA, the CDR3 is TGCGCCAGCGAGGAGGGGACAGGGACCAGCTCACCCCTCCACTTT. The encoded protein is CASEEGTGTSSPLHF.